This T cell receptor beta chain came from a study of blood T cells in healthy people across ages. Study-wide findings and caveats: Across samples, TCR beta diversity tracked strongly with naive T cell percentage. Per million T cells, TCR beta diversity dropped about linearly as age rose.

This CDR3 spans 15 amino acids. From germline, CDR1 is GTSNPN and CDR2 SVGIG (reference sequence). The germline V and J ends were trimmed by 4 bases and 2 bases, with 17 bases remaining between them. Per sample, no less than 5 micrograms of total RNA were extracted. Together with a sample-barcoded 5' primer, a J-beta primer mix was included in a second PCR lasting about 6 to 12 cycles. TCRdb called the 5' RACE reads again in MiXCR, with one record for every CDR3 protein. The table includes roughly 650,000 distinct CDR3 sequences, around 32% detected once. Details on this clonotype: Its antigen is still unknown. The CDR3 does not end in the conserved phenylalanine or tryptophan, so this is likely a read error.

The receptor's source is a woman aged 80 or older in good health. This sequence joins TRBV30 and TRBJ2-5; D is uncertain. Sequencing input: blood. The CDR3 DNA reads as TGTGCCTGGAAGAGGTATCAAGTTGGACAAGAGACCCAGTACGTC. Residues: CAWKRYQVGQETQYV.